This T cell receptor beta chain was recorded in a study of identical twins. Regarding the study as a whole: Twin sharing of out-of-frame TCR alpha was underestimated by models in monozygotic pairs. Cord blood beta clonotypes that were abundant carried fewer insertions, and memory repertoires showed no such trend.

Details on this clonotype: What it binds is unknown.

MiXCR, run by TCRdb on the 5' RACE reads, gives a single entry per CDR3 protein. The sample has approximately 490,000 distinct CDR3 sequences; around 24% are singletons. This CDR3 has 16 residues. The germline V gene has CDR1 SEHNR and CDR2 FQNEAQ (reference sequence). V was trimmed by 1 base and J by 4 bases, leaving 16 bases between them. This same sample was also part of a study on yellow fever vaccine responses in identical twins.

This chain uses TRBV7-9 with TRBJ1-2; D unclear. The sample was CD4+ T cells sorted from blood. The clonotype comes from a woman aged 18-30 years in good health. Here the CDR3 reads CASSLEVNSGRYGYTF. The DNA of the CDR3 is TGTGCCAGCAGCTTAGAGGTTAACAGCGGCCGCTATGGCTACACCTTC.